The T cell receptor (beta chain) under discussion was sequenced for a study of blood T cell repertoires in COVID-19. Across the study: Samples of COVID-19 (acute and convalescent) were obtained from the United States, Italy and Spain. From T cells, B-cell-depleted T cells, or PBMCs came the material, which was cDNA or gDNA.

Unmatched junction bases numbered 11, after V lost 5 bases and J lost 1 base. The CDR3 sequence is 16 residues long. The germline CDR1 and CDR2 sequences are MNHEY and SMNVEV (reference sequence). As originally analysed: How many nucleated cells were present was estimated from reference gene primer amplification. The protocol was immunoSEQ multiplex PCR, while the TCRdb copy is restricted to in-frame clones and leaves out a portion. That table supplies the V and J calls and clone size; D and trimming were determined from the DNA. This table holds around 100,000 clones, around four fifths found once. The chain carries TRBV27 and TRBJ2-7, with 7 bases aligning to TRBD2. This TCR derives from a woman in her sixties or seventies with acute or convalescent COVID-19. Sequenced: peripheral blood. CDR3 protein: CASSITAGLPSYEQYF. The CDR3 DNA reads as TGTGCCAGCAGTATCACCGCGGGACTACCTTCCTACGAGCAGTACTTC.